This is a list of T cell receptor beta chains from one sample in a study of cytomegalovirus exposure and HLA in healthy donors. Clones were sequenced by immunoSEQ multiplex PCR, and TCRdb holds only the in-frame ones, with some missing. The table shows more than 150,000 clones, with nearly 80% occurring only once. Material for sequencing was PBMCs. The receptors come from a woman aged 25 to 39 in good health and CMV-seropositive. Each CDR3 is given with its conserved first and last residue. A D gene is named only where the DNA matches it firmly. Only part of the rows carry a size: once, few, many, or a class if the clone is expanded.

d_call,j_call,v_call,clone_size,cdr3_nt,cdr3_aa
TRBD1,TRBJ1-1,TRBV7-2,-,TGTGCCAGCAGCTTAGCGACAGGGGGTGAAGCTTTCTTT,CASSLATGGEAFF
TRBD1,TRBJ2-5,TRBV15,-,TGTGCCACCAGCAGAGACAGGGGGTCGGCCCAGTACTTC,CATSRDRGSAQYF
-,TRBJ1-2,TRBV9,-,TGTGCCAGCTGCAAGACAGTCGGCCCTCTATATGGCTACACCTTC,CASCKTVGPLYGYTF
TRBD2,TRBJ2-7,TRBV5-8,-,TGTGCCAGCAGCCCGACTAGCGCCCAAGCCTACGAGCAGTACTTC,CASSPTSAQAYEQYF
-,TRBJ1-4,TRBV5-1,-,TGCGCCAGCAGCTTGGCGGGGGGGGTAAATGAAAAACTGTTTTTT,CASSLAGGVNEKLFF
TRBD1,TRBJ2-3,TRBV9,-,TGTGCCAGCGGACAGGAGGGCACAGATACGCAGTATTTT,CASGQEGTDTQYF
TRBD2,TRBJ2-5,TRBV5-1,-,TGCGCCAGCAGCTTGAACTTAGCGGGAGGTGGGGAGACCCAGTACTTC,CASSLNLAGGGETQYF
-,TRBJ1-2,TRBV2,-,TGTGCCAGCAGGCGGACAGAGACTAACTATGGCTACACCTTC,CASRRTETNYGYTF
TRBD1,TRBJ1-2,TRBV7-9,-,TGTGCCAGCAGCTTAGGGGCCTCAGGGGGAAACTATGGCTACACCTTC,CASSLGASGGNYGYTF
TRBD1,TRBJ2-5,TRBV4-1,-,TGCGCCAGCAGCCAACTCGGGACAGGGGTCCAAGAGACCCAGTACTTC,CASSQLGTGVQETQYF
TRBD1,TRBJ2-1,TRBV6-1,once,TGTGCCAGCAGGACAGACAGGGGGACAGGGAATGAGCAGTTCTTC,CASRTDRGTGNEQFF
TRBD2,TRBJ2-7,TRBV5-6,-,TGTGCCAGCAGCTTGTCCCACCCAGCGGGGGGCCTTAGCTCCTACGAGCAGTACTTC,CASSLSHPAGGLSSYEQYF
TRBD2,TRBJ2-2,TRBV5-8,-,TGTGCCAGCAGCCCCTTAGCGGGAATCAGCACCGGGGAGCTGTTTTTT,CASSPLAGISTGELFF
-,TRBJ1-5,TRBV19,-,TGTGCCAGTAGTAATCCCACGATCGGTCAGCCCCAGCATTTT,CASSNPTIGQPQHF
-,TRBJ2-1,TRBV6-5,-,TGTGCCAGCAGTTACAGGGGTAGTGAGCAGTTCTTC,CASSYRGSEQFF
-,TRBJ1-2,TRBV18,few,TGTGCCAGCTCACCACCGGACAGCGATCGGGATGGCTACACCTTC,CASSPPDSDRDGYTF
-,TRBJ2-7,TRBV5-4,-,TGTGCCAGCAGCTGGAGCAGGGGTTACGAGCAGTACTTC,CASSWSRGYEQYF
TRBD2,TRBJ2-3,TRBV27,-,TGTGCCAGCAGTTTATTGGGGACTAGCGGCACAGATACGCAGTATTTT,CASSLLGTSGTDTQYF
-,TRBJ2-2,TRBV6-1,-,TGTGCCAGCAGTCTACGACAGAGCACCGGGGAGCTGTTTTTT,CASSLRQSTGELFF
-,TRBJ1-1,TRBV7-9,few,TGTGCCAGCAGCCCAACTGAAGCTTTCTTT,CASSPTEAFF
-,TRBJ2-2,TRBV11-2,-,TGTGCCAGCAGCCTCACAGACACCGGGGAGCTGTTTTTT,CASSLTDTGELFF
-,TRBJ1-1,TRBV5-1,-,TGCGCCAGCAGCTTCGGGACACCGAACACTGAAGCTTTCTTT,CASSFGTPNTEAFF
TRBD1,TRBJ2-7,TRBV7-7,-,TGTGCTAGCAGCTTAGCCGGGACAGGGACCTACGAGCAGTACTTC,CASSLAGTGTYEQYF
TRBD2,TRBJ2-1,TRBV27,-,TGTGCCAGCAGTTTACTTGGCGGGAGGGCCGCATATTCTGAGCAGTTCTTC,CASSLLGGRAAYSEQFF
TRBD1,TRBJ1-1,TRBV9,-,TGTGCCAGCAGCGTCTCAGGGGGCCGTGGTGAAGCTTTCTTT,CASSVSGGRGEAFF
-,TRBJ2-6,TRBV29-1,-,TGCAGCGTCGAAGTATCTGGGGCCAACGTCCTGACTTTC,CSVEVSGANVLTF
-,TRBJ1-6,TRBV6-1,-,TGTGCCAGCAGTGAGAACCGGGGTTATTCACCCCTCCACTTT,CASSENRGYSPLHF
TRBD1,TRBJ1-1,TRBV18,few,TGTGCCAGCTCACTACGGACAGGGTTCGACTCTGAAGCTTTCTTT,CASSLRTGFDSEAFF
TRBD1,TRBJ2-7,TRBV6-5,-,TGTGCCAGCAGTTACTCGGAACAGGGGGCCCGCTACGAGCAGTACTTC,CASSYSEQGARYEQYF
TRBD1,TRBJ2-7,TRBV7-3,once,TGTGCCAGCAGCTTGACAGGGGATAGCTCCTACGAGCAGTACTTC,CASSLTGDSSYEQYF
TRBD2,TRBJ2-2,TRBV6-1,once,TGTGCCAGCAGTGCCCCCTCCGGGGGGGTAACCGGGGAGCTGTTTTTT,CASSAPSGGVTGELFF
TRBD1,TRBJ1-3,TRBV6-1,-,TGTGCCAGCAGATACGGGACAGACTGGCGGGGCACCATATATTTT,CASRYGTDWRGTIYF
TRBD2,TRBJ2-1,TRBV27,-,TGTGCCAGCAGTTTACGTGGACTAGCGGACGATGAGCAGTTCTTC,CASSLRGLADDEQFF
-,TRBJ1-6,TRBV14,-,TGTGCCAGCAGCGGACGGGGGGGTATCGCTTCCTCACCCCTCCACTTT,CASSGRGGIASSPLHF
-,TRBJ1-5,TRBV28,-,TGTGCCAGCAGTTTATTCTCCGATCAGCCCCAGCATTTT,CASSLFSDQPQHF
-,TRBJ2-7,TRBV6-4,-,TGTGCCATCACTTATTCCGACAGGAACTACGAGCAGTACTTC,CAITYSDRNYEQYF
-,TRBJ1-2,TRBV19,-,TGTGCCAGTAGTAGCGACCGGGACATTACTTGGGCTAACTATGGCTACACCTTC,CASSSDRDITWANYGYTF
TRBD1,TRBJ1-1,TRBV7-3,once,TGTGCCAGCAGCCCCCGGACAGGCCGGAACACTGAAGCTTTCTTT,CASSPRTGRNTEAFF
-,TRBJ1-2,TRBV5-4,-,TGTGCCAGCAGGGAGAGGGTGGGAGGCGGCTACACCTTC,CASRERVGGGYTF
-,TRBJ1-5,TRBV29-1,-,TGCAGCGCGGGATGGGCAGCCGGGGGGCCCCAGCATTTT,CSAGWAAGGPQHF
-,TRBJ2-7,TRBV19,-,TGTGCCAGTAAGGGGCAGACTGACTCCTACGAGCAGTACTTC,CASKGQTDSYEQYF
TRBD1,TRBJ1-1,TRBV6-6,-,TGTGCCAGCAGTTACGACAGGGGAACAGAAGCTTTCTTT,CASSYDRGTEAFF
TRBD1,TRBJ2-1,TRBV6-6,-,TGTGCCAGCAGCGCCGGGACAGGGGAATACAATGAGCAGTTCTTC,CASSAGTGEYNEQFF
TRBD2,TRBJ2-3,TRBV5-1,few,TGCGCCAGCGCTTCGGGGGGATTCACAGATACGCAGTATTTT,CASASGGFTDTQYF
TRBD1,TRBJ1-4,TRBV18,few,TGTGCCAGCTCACCAGGGACAGGGGGCGCCTCTAATGAAAAACTGTTTTTT,CASSPGTGGASNEKLFF
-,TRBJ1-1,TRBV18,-,TGTGCCAGCTCAGGTTTTTCGGGGGTGAACACTGAAGCTTTCTTT,CASSGFSGVNTEAFF
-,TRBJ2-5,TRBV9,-,TGTGCCAGCAGCGCCGGGGTAGTAGAGACCCAGTACTTC,CASSAGVVETQYF
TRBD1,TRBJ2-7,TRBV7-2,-,TGTGCCAGCAGCCTCGGGACAGGGGCATCCTACGAGCAGTACTTC,CASSLGTGASYEQYF
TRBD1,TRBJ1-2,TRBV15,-,TGTGCCACCAGCGGACAGGGGGCCTTCGGCTACACCTTC,CATSGQGAFGYTF
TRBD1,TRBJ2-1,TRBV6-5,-,TGTGCCAGTCGCCGGACAGGGGTTCTTGGTAATGAGCAGTTCTTC,CASRRTGVLGNEQFF